These 4 T cell receptor beta chains came from one sample sequenced in a study of blood T cell repertoires in COVID-19 (dated by TCRdb to the early 2020s). The protocol used for the library was the immunoSEQ multiplex PCR assay. The source is immuneACCESS, and TCRdb retained only in-frame sequences with V and J called. Part of the clones is not carried over; for the studies checked, unresolved V genes explain less than half of this, and the remainder is unexplained. This sample lists 350,000 or so clones; around 87% were detected once. 6.5% of the sample is held by the ten biggest clonotypes. Input material: peripheral blood. The receptor source for this set is a man younger than 30 with active or convalescent COVID-19.

The rearrangement joins TRBV11-2 to TRBJ1-6, with a weak D call TRBD1 (5 bases). Germline loops: CDR1 SGHAT, CDR2 FQNNGV. The germline V and J ends were trimmed by 1 base and 10 bases, with 11 bases remaining between them. The CDR3 extends over 14 amino acids. The CDR3, as DNA: TGTGCCAGCAGCTTAGGGGCAGGACAATCACCCCTCCACTTT. It yields the protein CASSLGAGQSPLHF.

CDR3: CASSSSGSNYGYTF. CDR3 sequence (DNA): TGTGCCAGCAGCTCCTCGGGATCCAACTATGGCTACACCTTC. The chain couples TRBV5-4 to TRBJ1-2; the D is unclear. The V gene lost 3 bases and the J gene lost 2 bases, with 11 bases spanning the gap. From germline, CDR1 is SGHNT and CDR2 YYREEE (reference sequence). CDR3 length: 14 amino acids.

V usage is TRBV4-1 and J usage is TRBJ2-1, with TRBD2 identical over 9 bases. This CDR3 is 11 amino acids long. Per the germline V gene, CDR1 is MGHRA and CDR2 is YSYEKL. J gave up 12 bases and V 5 bases, and 2 bases lay outside the gene matches. The CDR3 loop is CASSSLAGQFF. CDR3 DNA: TGCGCCAGCAGCTCACTAGCGGGGCAGTTCTTC.

This clone was detected only once. The chain combines TRBV28 with TRBJ1-4, with TRBD1 matching over 7 bases. Germline trimming cut 3 bases from V and 2 bases from J; bases unmatched to any gene: 3. The V gene's germline CDR1 is MDHEN and CDR2 SYDVKM. This CDR3 has 15 residues. CDR3 residues: CASSFDRATNEKLFF. In DNA, the CDR3 is TGTGCCAGCAGTTTCGACAGGGCCACTAATGAAAAACTGTTTTTT.